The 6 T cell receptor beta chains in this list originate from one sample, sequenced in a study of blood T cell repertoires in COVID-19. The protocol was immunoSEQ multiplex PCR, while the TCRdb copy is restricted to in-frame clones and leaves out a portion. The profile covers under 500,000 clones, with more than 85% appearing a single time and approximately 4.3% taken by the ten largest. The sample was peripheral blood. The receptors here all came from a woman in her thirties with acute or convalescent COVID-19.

CDR3 sequence: CAWSVMLRDEQYF. The CDR3 coding sequence is TGTGCCTGGAGTGTAATGCTGCGGGACGAGCAGTACTTC. The genes are TRBV30 and TRBJ2-7, with D perhaps matching TRBD2 (5 bases). The CDR3 totals 13 residues. Trimming removed 0 bases at V and 5 bases at J, with 11 bases between. Germline CDR1 GTSNPN, CDR2 SVGIG (reference sequence).

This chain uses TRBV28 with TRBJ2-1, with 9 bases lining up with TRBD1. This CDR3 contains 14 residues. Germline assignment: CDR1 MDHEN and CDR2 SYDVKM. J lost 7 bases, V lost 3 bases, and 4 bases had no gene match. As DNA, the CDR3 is TGTGCCAGCAGTTTTTGGGGACAGGGTAATGAGCAGTTCTTC. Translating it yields CASSFWGQGNEQFF.

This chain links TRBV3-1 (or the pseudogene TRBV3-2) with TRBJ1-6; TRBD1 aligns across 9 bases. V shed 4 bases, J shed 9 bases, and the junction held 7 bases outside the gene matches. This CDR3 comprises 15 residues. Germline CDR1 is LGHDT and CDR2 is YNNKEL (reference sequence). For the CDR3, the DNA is TGTGCCAGCAGCCGAACAGGGGGCAGGAGTTCACCCCTCCACTTT. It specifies CASSRTGGRSSPLHF.

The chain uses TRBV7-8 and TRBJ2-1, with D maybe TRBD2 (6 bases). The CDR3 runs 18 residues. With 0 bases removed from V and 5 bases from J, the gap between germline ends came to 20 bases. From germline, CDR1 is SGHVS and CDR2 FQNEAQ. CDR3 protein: CASSLAIGGTARDNEQFF. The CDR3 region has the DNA TGTGCCAGCAGCTTAGCGATTGGGGGGACTGCACGCGACAATGAGCAGTTCTTC. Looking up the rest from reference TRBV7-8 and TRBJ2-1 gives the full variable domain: GAGVSQSPRYKVAKRGQDVALRCDPISGHVSLFWYQQALGQGPEFLTYFQNEAQLDKSGLPSDRFFAERPEGSVSTLKIQRTQQEDSAVYLCASSLAIGGTARDNEQFFGPGTRLTVL.

The CDR3 is CASSRRVRGGIYTQYF. CDR3 bases: TGTGCCAGCAGCCGGCGAGTGCGCGGGGGGATATATACGCAGTATTTT. The J gene is TRBJ2-3, the V gene TRBV7-2; 8 bases are shared with TRBD2. After removal of 5 bases from V and 7 bases from J, the junction contained 14 bases not matched to a gene. CDR1 and CDR2 from the germline V gene are SGHTA and FQGNSA. This CDR3 has 16 amino acids.

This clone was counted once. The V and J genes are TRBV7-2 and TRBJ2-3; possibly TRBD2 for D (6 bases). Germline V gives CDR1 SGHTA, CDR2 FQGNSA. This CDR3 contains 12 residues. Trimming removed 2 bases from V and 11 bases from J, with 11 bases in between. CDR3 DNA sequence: TGTGCCAGCAGCTTAATGGGGGGTGGGCAGTATTTT. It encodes CASSLMGGGQYF.